This T cell receptor (beta chain) was captured in a study of early T cells in non-severe SARS-CoV-2 infection. On the study more broadly: The chains were unpaired, and the sequenced material was bulk RNA from unsorted whole blood.

Individually, cDNA molecules had unique molecular identifiers attached to them. TCRdb recomputed calls from the 5' RACE reads with MiXCR, one row per CDR3 protein. Here the sample spans about 58,000 distinct CDR3 sequences, approximately 11% being singletons. The table lists this clonotype with many counts. Its antigen is still unknown. This CDR3 region has 17 residues. V was pared by 1 base and J by 4 bases, with 7 bases of the junction left unmatched. CDR1 and CDR2 from the germline V gene are MGHRA and YSYEKL. Study-wide findings and caveats: Reliance on VDJdb matching favored anti-spike CD8 responses; private and CD4 specificities were missed.

The source material was whole blood. The chain uses TRBV4-1 and TRBJ2-3; TRBD2 matches 11 bases. The clonotype comes from an adult who was a healthcare worker with PCR-confirmed SARS-CoV-2 infection or an uninfected control (not recorded which). The DNA of the CDR3 is TGCGCCAGCAGCCAAGCAATTTCGGGACTAGCGGCAGATACGCAGTATTTT. Protein product: CASSQAISGLAADTQYF.